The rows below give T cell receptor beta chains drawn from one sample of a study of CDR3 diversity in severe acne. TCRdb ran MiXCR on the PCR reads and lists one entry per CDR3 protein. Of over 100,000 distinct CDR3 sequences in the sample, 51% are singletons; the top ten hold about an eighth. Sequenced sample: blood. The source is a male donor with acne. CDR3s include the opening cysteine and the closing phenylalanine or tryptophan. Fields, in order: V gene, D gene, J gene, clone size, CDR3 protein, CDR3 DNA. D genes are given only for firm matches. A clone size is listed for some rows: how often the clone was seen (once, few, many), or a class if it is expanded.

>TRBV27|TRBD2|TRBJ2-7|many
CASSFAGAYEQYF
TGTGCCAGCAGTTTCGCGGGGGCCTACGAGCAGTACTTC
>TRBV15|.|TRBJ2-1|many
CATSREVRLAYNEQFF
TGTGCCACCAGCAGAGAGGTCCGCTTGGCGTACAATGAGCAGTTCTTC
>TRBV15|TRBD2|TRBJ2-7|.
CATSSPGGLATYEQYF
TGTGCCACCAGCAGCCCGGGGGGACTAGCAACCTACGAGCAGTACTTC
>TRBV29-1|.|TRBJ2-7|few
CSVLWDTAYEQYF
TGCAGCGTCCTATGGGACACCGCCTACGAGCAGTACTTC
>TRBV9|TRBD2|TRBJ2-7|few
CASSGPGGSENEQYF
TGTGCCAGCAGCGGCCCCGGCGGGAGCGAGAACGAGCAGTACTTC
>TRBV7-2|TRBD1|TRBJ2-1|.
CASSLPGQGFDEQFF
TGTGCCAGCAGCCTGCCGGGACAGGGGTTCGATGAGCAGTTCTTC
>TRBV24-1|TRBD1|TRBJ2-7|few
CATSQGTVNEQYF
TGTGCCACCAGTCAGGGGACAGTCAACGAGCAGTACTTC
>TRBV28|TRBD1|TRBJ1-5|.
CASSLTGWNQPQHF
TGTGCCAGCAGTTTGACAGGGTGGAATCAGCCCCAGCATTTT
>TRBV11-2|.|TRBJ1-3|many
CASSLGGILGNTIYF
TGTGCCAGCAGCTTAGGGGGAATCCTCGGAAACACCATATATTTT
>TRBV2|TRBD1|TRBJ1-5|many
CASSRQGAGNQPQHF
TGTGCCAGCAGTCGACAGGGGGCCGGCAATCAGCCCCAGCATTTT
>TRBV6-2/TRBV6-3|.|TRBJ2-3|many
CASSYSFSTDTQYF
TGTGCCAGCAGTTACTCGTTCAGCACAGATACGCAGTATTTT
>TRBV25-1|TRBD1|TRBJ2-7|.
CASSEYSGGDRLIYEQYF
TGTGCCAGCAGTGAATACTCAGGCGGGGACAGGCTAATCTACGAGCAGTACTTC
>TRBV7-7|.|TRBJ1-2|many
CASSRTWGRGSYGYTF
TGTGCCAGCAGTCGGACGTGGGGGCGGGGGAGCTATGGCTACACCTTC
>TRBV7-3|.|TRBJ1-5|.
CASSKGQPQHF
TGTGCCAGCAGCAAGGGACAGCCCCAGCATTTT
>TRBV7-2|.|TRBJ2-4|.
CASSLEGGGYIQYF
TGTGCCAGCAGCTTAGAAGGGGGAGGGTACATTCAGTACTTC
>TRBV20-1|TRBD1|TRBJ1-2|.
CSASPGQGLESNYGYTF
TGCAGTGCTAGCCCTGGACAGGGTTTAGAGAGTAACTATGGCTACACCTTC
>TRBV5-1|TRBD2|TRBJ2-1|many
CASSLPGLAAYNEQFF
TGCGCCAGCAGCTTACCGGGACTAGCGGCTTACAATGAGCAGTTCTTC
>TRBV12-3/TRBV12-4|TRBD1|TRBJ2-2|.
CASSPENRGQVNTGELFF
TGTGCCAGCAGTCCTGAAAACAGGGGCCAAGTGAACACCGGGGAGCTGTTTTTT
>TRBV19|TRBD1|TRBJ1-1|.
CASNQGQVLRTMNTEAFF
TGTGCCAGTAACCAAGGACAGGTCCTCAGAACAATGAACACTGAAGCTTTCTTT
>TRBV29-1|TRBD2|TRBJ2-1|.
CSGLAGGWLNEQFF
TGCAGCGGACTAGCGGGAGGTTGGCTCAATGAGCAGTTCTTC
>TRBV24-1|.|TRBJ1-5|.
CATSDLWISNQPQHF
TGTGCCACCAGTGATTTGTGGATTAGCAATCAGCCCCAGCATTTT
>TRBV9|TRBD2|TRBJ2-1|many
CASSVARASGRNEQFF
TGTGCCAGCAGCGTAGCTCGGGCTAGCGGGAGGAATGAGCAGTTCTTC
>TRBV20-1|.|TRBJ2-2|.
CSARDGGAGELFF
TGCAGTGCCAGAGATGGAGGGGCCGGGGAGCTGTTTTTT
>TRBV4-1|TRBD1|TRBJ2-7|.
CASSQVRTGSYEQYF
TGCGCCAGCAGCCAAGTAAGGACAGGGAGCTACGAGCAGTACTTC
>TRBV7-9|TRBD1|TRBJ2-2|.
CASRKDRDGTGELFF
TGTGCCAGCAGAAAGGACAGGGACGGCACCGGGGAGCTGTTTTTT
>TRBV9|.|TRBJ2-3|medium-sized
CASSVGGADTQYF
TGTGCCAGCAGCGTAGGTGGGGCAGATACGCAGTATTTT
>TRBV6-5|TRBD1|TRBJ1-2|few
CAISRDRGNYGYTF
TGTGCCATCTCTAGAGACAGGGGGAACTATGGCTACACCTTC
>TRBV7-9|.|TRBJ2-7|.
CASSSAEGPFYEQYF
TGTGCCAGCAGTTCCGCGGAGGGGCCCTTCTACGAGCAGTACTTC
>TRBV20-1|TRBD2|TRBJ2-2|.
CSARDLLAGVNTGELFF
TGCAGTGCTAGAGATCTTTTGGCGGGAGTTAACACCGGGGAGCTGTTTTTT
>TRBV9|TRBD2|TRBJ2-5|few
CASSLTGGGTSGRQETQYF
TGTGCCAGCAGCCTGACGGGAGGTGGGACTAGCGGGAGACAAGAGACCCAGTACTTC
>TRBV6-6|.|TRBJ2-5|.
CASKLTGLYQETQYF
TGTGCCAGCAAATTGACAGGCCTCTACCAAGAGACCCAGTACTTC
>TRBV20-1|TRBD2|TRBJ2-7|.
CSAGLAESYEQYF
TGCAGTGCTGGGCTAGCGGAATCCTACGAGCAGTACTTC
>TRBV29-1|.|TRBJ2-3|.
CSGGNGATDTQYF
TGCAGCGGGGGAAACGGGGCTACAGATACGCAGTATTTT
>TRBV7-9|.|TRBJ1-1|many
CASLQGSLGGTEAFF
TGTGCCAGCCTTCAGGGTAGTCTAGGTGGGACTGAAGCTTTCTTT
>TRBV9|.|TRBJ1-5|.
CASSPLESGQPQHF
TGTGCCAGCAGCCCCCTAGAGTCGGGTCAGCCCCAGCATTTT
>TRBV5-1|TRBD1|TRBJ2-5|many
CASSFSQGQQETQYF
TGCGCCAGCAGTTTCTCGCAGGGACAGCAAGAGACCCAGTACTTC
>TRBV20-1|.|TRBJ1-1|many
CSATRQANTEAFF
TGCAGTGCTACTAGACAGGCGAACACTGAAGCTTTCTTT
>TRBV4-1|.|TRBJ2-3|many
CASSLGSWDTQYF
TGCGCCAGCAGCCTCGGGTCATGGGATACGCAGTATTTT
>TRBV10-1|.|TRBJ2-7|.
CASSDLIRPYEQYF
TGCGCCAGCTCCGATTTAATTCGTCCCTACGAGCAGTACTTC
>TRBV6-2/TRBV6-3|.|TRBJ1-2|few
CASSQDSNYGYTF
TGTGCCAGCAGTCAAGACAGTAACTATGGCTACACCTTC
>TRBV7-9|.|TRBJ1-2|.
CASGKDYGYTF
TGTGCCAGCGGTAAAGACTATGGCTACACCTTC
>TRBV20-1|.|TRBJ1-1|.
CSASEVMNTEAFF
TGCAGTGCTAGTGAGGTCATGAACACTGAAGCTTTCTTT
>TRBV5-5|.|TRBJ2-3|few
CASSQQGGDTQYF
TGTGCCAGCAGCCAACAGGGAGGAGATACGCAGTATTTT
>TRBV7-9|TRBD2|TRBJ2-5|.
CASSVWREDETQYF
TGTGCCAGCAGCGTGTGGCGGGAGGATGAGACCCAGTACTTC
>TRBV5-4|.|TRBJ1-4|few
CASSLVPRGGTNEKLFF
TGTGCCAGCAGCTTGGTGCCCAGGGGCGGAACTAATGAAAAACTGTTTTTT
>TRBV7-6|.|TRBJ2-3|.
CASSSDRDTQYF
TGTGCCAGCAGCTCGGACCGGGATACGCAGTATTTT
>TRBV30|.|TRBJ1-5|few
CAWNEFSGSNQPQHF
TGTGCCTGGAATGAGTTCAGTGGGAGCAATCAGCCCCAGCATTTT
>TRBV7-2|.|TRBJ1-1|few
CASSFLRRGTEAFF
TGTGCCAGCAGCTTTCTTCGCCGAGGAACTGAAGCTTTCTTT
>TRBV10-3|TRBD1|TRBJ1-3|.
CAISEYGTEPSGNTIYF
TGTGCCATCAGTGAGTACGGGACAGAGCCCTCTGGAAACACCATATATTTT
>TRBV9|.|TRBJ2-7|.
CASSFGGHTYEQYF
TGTGCCAGCAGTTTCGGGGGGCACACCTACGAGCAGTACTTC
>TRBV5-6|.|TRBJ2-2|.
CGSSFDRLNTGELFF
TGTGGCAGCAGCTTTGACAGGCTAAACACCGGGGAGCTGTTTTTT
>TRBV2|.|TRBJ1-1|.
CASRGTETNAEAFF
TGTGCCAGCAGGGGGACGGAAACGAACGCTGAAGCTTTCTTT
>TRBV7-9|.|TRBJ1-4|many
CASSFFGGATNEKLFF
TGTGCCAGCAGCTTCTTCGGGGGTGCAACTAATGAAAAACTGTTTTTT
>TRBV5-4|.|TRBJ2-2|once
CAGSLVRGDTGELFF
TGTGCCGGCAGCTTGGTCAGGGGAGACACCGGGGAGCTGTTTTTT
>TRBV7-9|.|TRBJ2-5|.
CASSLARSQAETQYF
TGTGCCAGCAGCTTAGCGCGGTCCCAGGCAGAGACCCAGTACTTC